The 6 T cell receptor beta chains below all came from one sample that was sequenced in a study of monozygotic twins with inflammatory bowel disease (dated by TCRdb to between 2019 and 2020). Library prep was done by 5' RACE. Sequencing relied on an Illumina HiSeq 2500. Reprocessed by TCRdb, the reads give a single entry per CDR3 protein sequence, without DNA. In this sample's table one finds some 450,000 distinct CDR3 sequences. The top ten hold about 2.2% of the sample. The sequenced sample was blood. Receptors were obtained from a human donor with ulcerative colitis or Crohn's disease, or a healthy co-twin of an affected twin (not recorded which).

The CDR3 sequence is CASSLDRDPQPQHF. The J gene is TRBJ1-5, the V gene TRBV7-9; TCRdb picks TRBD1, but there is no DNA to check that call. CDR1 SEHNR and CDR2 FQNEAQ come from the germline V gene (reference sequence). The CDR3 has 14 amino acids.

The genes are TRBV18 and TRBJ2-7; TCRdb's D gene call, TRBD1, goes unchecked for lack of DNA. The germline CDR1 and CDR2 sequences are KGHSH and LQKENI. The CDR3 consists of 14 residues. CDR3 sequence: CASSGGTEIYEQYF.

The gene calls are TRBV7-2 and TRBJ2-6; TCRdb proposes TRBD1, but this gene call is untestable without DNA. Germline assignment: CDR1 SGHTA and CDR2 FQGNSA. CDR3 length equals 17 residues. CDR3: CASSLGAGRGGANVLTF.

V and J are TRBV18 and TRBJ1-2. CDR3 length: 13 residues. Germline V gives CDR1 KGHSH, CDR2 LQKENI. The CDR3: CASCYGPFYGYTF.

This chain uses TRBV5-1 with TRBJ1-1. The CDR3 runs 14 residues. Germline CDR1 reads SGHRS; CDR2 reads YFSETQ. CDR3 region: CASSPSAGDTEAFF.

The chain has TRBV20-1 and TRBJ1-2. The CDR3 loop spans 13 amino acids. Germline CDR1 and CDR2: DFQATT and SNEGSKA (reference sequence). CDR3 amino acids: CSATDRSNYGYTF.